What follows are 26 T cell receptor beta chains derived from one specimen sequenced in a study of cytomegalovirus exposure and HLA in healthy donors. The PCR used 60 Vbeta and 13 Jbeta primers. This table comes from immunoSEQ multiplex PCR, and its TCRdb copy is limited to in-frame clones, with some not included. The sample lists 100,000 to 150,000 clones, roughly 79% occurring once. The sequenced sample consisted of PBMCs. All receptors derive from a woman in her 40s in good health and CMV-seronegative.

The chain joins TRBV2 to TRBJ2-3; tentative D call: TRBD2 (5 bases). Germline CDR1 is SNHLY and CDR2 is FYNNEI. V gave up 4 bases and J gave up 3 bases, with 8 bases separating them. The CDR3 has 13 amino acids. CDR3 DNA sequence: TGTGCCAGCAGTGTTCGGGGAACAGATACGCAGTATTTT. It translates to CASSVRGTDTQYF.

DNA of the CDR3: TGTGCCAGCAGCGTAGGAGGAACGAACACCGGGGAGCTGTTTTTT. Encoded protein: CASSVGGTNTGELFF. The V and J genes are TRBV9 and TRBJ2-2; D gene uncertain. V was shortened by 0 bases and J by 0 bases, with 6 bases between the two germline ends. Germline V gene data show CDR1 as SGDLS and CDR2 as YYNGEE. The CDR3 sequence is 15 residues long.

The chain recombines TRBV18 with TRBJ2-7, with TRBD1 matching 10 bases. The CDR3 is 16 amino acids. The trim removed 0 bases at V and 4 bases at J, leaving 6 bases unmatched. Germline lookup yields CDR1 KGHSH and CDR2 LQKENI. In DNA form, the CDR3 reads TGTGCCAGCTCACCACCATGGACAGGGGGTATGTACGAGCAGTACTTC. Amino acid sequence: CASSPPWTGGMYEQYF.

DNA of the CDR3: TGCGCCAGCAGCCAAGATCAGGGGACAGGGTGGCATAATTCACCCCTCCACTTT. This gives the protein CASSQDQGTGWHNSPLHF. The rearrangement uses TRBV4-1 and TRBJ1-6; 9 positions agree with TRBD1. Unmatched junction bases numbered 8, after V lost 0 bases and J lost 5 bases. CDR1 MGHRA and CDR2 YSYEKL come from the germline V gene. The CDR3 extends over 18 amino acids.

This chain links TRBV2 with TRBJ2-7; 13 bases are a match to TRBD2. CDR3 length: 15 amino acids. V shed 3 bases, J shed 5 bases, and the junction held 4 bases outside the gene matches. CDR1 and CDR2 (germline): SNHLY, FYNNEI. In DNA form, the CDR3 reads TGTGCCAGCAGTGAGGGACTAGCGGGACTGGACGAGCAGTACTTC. Translating gives CASSEGLAGLDEQYF.

V is TRBV7-9 and J is TRBJ2-5; D gene uncertain. The length of the CDR3 is 11 residues. The germline V gene has CDR1 SEHNR and CDR2 FQNEAQ (reference sequence). Trimming left V 5 bases short and J 4 bases short, with 5 bases between. CDR3 region: CASSILETQYF. CDR3 nucleotides: TGTGCCAGCAGCATCCTAGAGACCCAGTACTTC. Using reference TRBV7-9 and TRBJ2-5 for the parts outside the CDR3, the full variable domain is DTGVSQNPRHKITKRGQNVTFRCDPISEHNRLYWYRQTLGQGPEFLTYFQNEAQLEKSRLLSDRFSAERPKGSFSTLEIQRTEQGDSAMYLCASSILETQYFGPGTRLLVL.

The chain links TRBV6-5 to TRBJ2-1; D remains unclear. This CDR3 has 12 amino acids. Germline V gene lookup returns CDR1 MNHEY and CDR2 SVGAGI. V lost 4 bases to trimming and J lost 11 bases, with 12 bases between them. The CDR3 sequence: CASSSAIWQQFF. CDR3 nucleotides: TGTGCCAGCAGTTCTGCAATTTGGCAGCAGTTCTTC.

This clone was recorded only once. The CDR3 nucleotides are TGTGCCAGCAGCGTAGGCCCGGGGGGGGGCACAGATACGCAGTATTTT. Translated, it gives CASSVGPGGGTDTQYF. This sequence joins TRBV9 and TRBJ2-3, with 8 bases identical to TRBD2. Germline CDR1 is SGDLS and CDR2 is YYNGEE. This CDR3 is 16 amino acids long. The V segment lost 0 bases and the J segment 1 base; nucleotides outside the gene matches: 4.

The chain uses TRBV28 and TRBJ2-3; perhaps TRBD2 as D (5 bases). The CDR3 loop spans 14 amino acids. Trimming took off 7 bases at V and 8 bases at J, with 19 bases between the two ends. CDR1 and CDR2 (germline): MDHEN, SYDVKM. CDR3 coding DNA: TGTGCCAGCACCGGCGATATAACTGCGGGTACGCAGTATTTT. Its translation: CASTGDITAGTQYF. Drawing the rest from reference TRBV28 and TRBJ2-3, the complete variable domain is DVKVTQSSRYLVKRTGEKVFLECVQDMDHENMFWYRQDPGLGLRLIYFSYDVKMKEKGDIPEGYSVSREKKERFSLILESASTNQTSMYLCASTGDITAGTQYFGPGTRLTVL.

V usage is TRBV11-2 and J usage is TRBJ2-5, with 9 positions matching TRBD1. The germline V gene encodes CDR1 SGHAT and CDR2 FQNNGV. The CDR3 extends over 13 amino acids. V shed 4 bases, J shed 4 bases, and the junction held 1 base outside the gene matches. The CDR3 here is CASSSDRGETQYF. The CDR3 coding sequence is TGTGCCAGCAGCTCGGACAGGGGAGAGACCCAGTACTTC. Together with reference TRBV11-2 and TRBJ2-5, the CDR3 gives the full variable domain: EAGVAQSPRYKIIEKRQSVAFWCNPISGHATLYWYQQILGQGPKLLIQFQNNGVVDDSQLPKDRFSAERLKGVDSTLKIQPAKLEDSAVYLCASSSDRGETQYFGPGTRLLVL.

This rearrangement joins TRBV9 to TRBJ2-2; TRBD2 matches at 7 bases. Germline lookup yields CDR1 SGDLS and CDR2 YYNGEE. Unmatched junction bases numbered 14, after V lost 0 bases and J lost 0 bases. This CDR3 comprises 20 residues. The CDR3 DNA follows: TGTGCCAGCAGCGTAGGAATCGGACTAGAGGGGCGATCGAACACCGGGGAGCTGTTTTTT. Residues: CASSVGIGLEGRSNTGELFF.

The chain is built from TRBV5-4 and TRBJ2-7, with D possibly matching TRBD2 (6 bases). V gave up 2 bases and J gave up 2 bases, with 11 bases separating them. The CDR3 totals 14 residues. Germline V gene data show CDR1 as SGHNT and CDR2 as YYREEE (reference sequence). Here the CDR3 DNA reads TGTGCCAGCAGCTTTCTAGGCGGGACCTACGAGCAGTACTTC. It codes for CASSFLGGTYEQYF.

The chain joins TRBV5-4 to TRBJ1-3, with 7 nucleotides matching TRBD1. The CDR3 is 15 residues long. CDR1 and CDR2 from the germline V gene are SGHNT and YYREEE (reference sequence). V lost 4 bases, J lost 4 bases, and 8 bases stayed unmatched. CDR3 sequence reads: CASSDPRGSGNTIYF. The CDR3 DNA is TGTGCCAGCAGCGACCCCAGGGGGTCCGGAAACACCATATATTTT.

V and J are TRBV27 and TRBJ2-7, with TRBD1 matching over 9 bases. Trimming at V came to 5 bases and at J to 4 bases, leaving 12 bases not matched to a gene. Germline V CDR1 and CDR2: MNHEY, SMNVEV (reference sequence). CDR3 size: 16 residues. CDR3 residues: CASSPTPGTGYYEQYF. The CDR3 DNA reads as TGTGCCAGCAGTCCCACCCCCGGGACAGGGTATTACGAGCAGTACTTC.

The chain has TRBV7-2 and TRBJ1-3; D perhaps matches TRBD1 (6 bases). CDR3 size: 14 residues. V lost 7 bases, J lost 3 bases, and 13 bases lay in between. Germline-derived CDR1 and CDR2 are SGHTA and FQGNSA. The CDR3 coding sequence is TGTGCCAGCAACCCAGGGACAAGTGGAAACACCATATATTTT. Encoded protein: CASNPGTSGNTIYF.

This sequence joins TRBV11-2 and TRBJ1-1, with no clear D. V lost 1 base and J 1 base, leaving 7 bases between the germline ends. Germline V lookup: CDR1 SGHAT, CDR2 FQNNGV. The length of the CDR3 is 14 residues. CDR3 coding DNA: TGTGCCAGCAGCTTAGGGGAGCGGAACACTGAAGCTTTCTTT. This encodes CASSLGERNTEAFF.

J is TRBJ2-3 and V is TRBV27; D unresolved. V was clipped by 0 bases and J by 5 bases, with 9 bases between them. CDR3 length: 14 amino acids. Looked up from germline, CDR1 is MNHEY and CDR2 is SMNVEV (reference sequence). The CDR3 DNA is TGTGCCAGCAGTTTATCGTTTAGTGGAGATACGCAGTATTTT. It yields the protein CASSLSFSGDTQYF.

This sequence joins TRBV7-9 and TRBJ1-1; a possible D gene is TRBD1 (5 bases). Trimming stripped 2 bases from V and 4 bases from J, with 11 bases between. The germline V gene encodes CDR1 SEHNR and CDR2 FQNEAQ (reference sequence). The CDR3 runs 14 residues. For the CDR3, the DNA is TGTGCCAGCAGCTTACGGGGGGTTGGCACTGAAGCTTTCTTT. This sequence encodes CASSLRGVGTEAFF.

The chain is built from TRBV27 and TRBJ2-7; 9 bases align to TRBD1. V was pared by 6 bases and J by 3 bases, with 9 bases of the junction left unmatched. This CDR3 has 15 amino acids. The germline gives CDR1 MNHEY, CDR2 SMNVEV (reference sequence). The CDR3 DNA sequence: TGTGCCAGCAGGGGTGGGACAGGGTTTAACTACGAGCAGTACTTC. It codes for CASRGGTGFNYEQYF.

V is TRBV5-1 and J is TRBJ2-3; 10 bases match TRBD2. The CDR3 spans 15 residues. The junction had 2 bases not matched to a gene; V was cut back by 3 bases and J by 1 base. CDR1 and CDR2 (germline): SGHRS, YFSETQ. DNA of the CDR3: TGCGCCAGCAGCTGGACTAGCGGCCGCACAGATACGCAGTATTTT. This translates into CASSWTSGRTDTQYF. Variable domain in full (rest from reference TRBV5-1 and TRBJ2-3): KAGVTQTPRYLIKTRGQQVTLSCSPISGHRSVSWYQQTPGQGLQFLFEYFSETQRNKGNFPGRFSGRQFSNSRSEMNVSTLELGDSALYLCASSWTSGRTDTQYFGPGTRLTVL.

The V call is TRBV7-6, the J call TRBJ1-5; the D gene is possibly TRBD1 (5 bases). CDR1 is SGHVS and CDR2 is FNYEAQ in the germline V gene. The CDR3 spans 15 residues. The ends were cut back, 2 bases at V and 5 bases at J, with 13 bases in the middle. This CDR3 is CASSLFQGRDQPQHF. The CDR3 region has the DNA TGTGCCAGCAGCTTATTTCAGGGCCGGGATCAGCCCCAGCATTTT.

The V gene is TRBV5-6, the J gene TRBJ2-7; possibly TRBD1 for D (6 bases). Germline V gene lookup returns CDR1 SGHDT and CDR2 YYEEEE. V lost 5 bases to trimming and J lost 6 bases, with 27 bases between them. The CDR3 runs to 17 residues. CDR3 sequence (DNA): TGTGCCAGCAGTTCTCCCCATTCTCCGGACAGTAGAGGCGAGCAGTACTTC. Its protein product is CASSSPHSPDSRGEQYF.

The chain uses TRBV7-9 and TRBJ2-1; 11 nucleotides align to TRBD1. In germline, CDR1 is SEHNR, CDR2 FQNEAQ (reference sequence). The CDR3 is made up of 16 amino acids. V was clipped by 6 bases and J by 3 bases; unmatched bases: 7. The CDR3 spells CASSPPGTGGYNEQFF. Written as DNA, the CDR3 is TGTGCCAGCAGTCCCCCCGGGACAGGGGGCTACAATGAGCAGTTCTTC.

This chain joins TRBV18 and TRBJ1-6; TRBD1 matches at 8 bases. The J segment lost 9 bases and the V segment lost 3 bases, leaving 4 bases of the junction unmatched. The germline gives CDR1 KGHSH, CDR2 LQKENI. The CDR3 covers 14 residues. CDR3 DNA sequence: TGTGCCAGCTCACCTGACAGGGGTCGTTCACCCCTCCACTTT. Amino acids: CASSPDRGRSPLHF. Looking up the rest from reference TRBV18 and TRBJ1-6 gives the full variable domain: NAGVMQNPRHLVRRRGQEARLRCSPMKGHSHVYWYRQLPEEGLKFMVYLQKENIIDESGMPKERFSAEFPKEGPSILRIQQVVRGDSAAYFCASSPDRGRSPLHFGNGTRLTVT.

The chain has TRBV5-1 and TRBJ1-2; 7 bases agree with TRBD1. Unmatched junction bases numbered 8, after V lost 4 bases and J lost 2 bases. Germline assignment: CDR1 SGHRS and CDR2 YFSETQ. CDR3 length: 15 residues. CDR3 nucleotides: TGCGCCAGCAGCCCAACGGGACAGACCAACTATGGCTACACCTTC. Translating gives CASSPTGQTNYGYTF.

The rearrangement links TRBV7-9 to TRBJ1-5; D remains unclear. The CDR3 loop spans 14 amino acids. Germline CDR1 and CDR2: SEHNR and FQNEAQ (reference sequence). With 5 bases removed from V and 2 bases from J, the gap between germline ends came to 10 bases. The CDR3 bases are TGTGCCAGCAGCCCCGACTGGGGCAATCAGCCCCAGCATTTT. Protein sequence: CASSPDWGNQPQHF.